Listed below are T cell receptor beta chains from one sample, sequenced in a study of cytomegalovirus exposure and HLA in healthy donors. Assay: immunoSEQ multiplex PCR; the TCRdb copy retains only in-frame clones and omits some. The sample contains 250,000 to 300,000 clones, about 86% of which appear only once. The sequenced sample consisted of PBMCs. The receptors originated from a woman aged 18-29 years in good health and CMV-seronegative. The CDR3 runs from the conserved cysteine through the conserved F or W. D genes are given only for firm matches. The size of a clone is reported for some rows only, either as once, few or many, or as a class for expanded clones.

j_call	clone_size	d_call	v_call	cdr3_length	cdr3_nt	cdr3_aa
TRBJ2-7	.	.	TRBV25-1	14	TGTGCCAGCAGACACCGGGACACCTCCTACGAGCAGTACTTC	CASRHRDTSYEQYF
TRBJ1-3	.	TRBD1	TRBV5-4	14	TGTGCCAGCAGCTCCGGGACAGAGGGAAACACCATATATTTT	CASSSGTEGNTIYF
TRBJ2-1	.	.	TRBV7-9	16	TGTGCCAGCAGCCCCCGACCCTTGCAGGGGATAAATGAGCAGTTCTTC	CASSPRPLQGINEQFF
TRBJ2-5	.	.	TRBV18	12	TGTGCCAGCTCACCATCGGTCGGGACCCAGTACTTC	CASSPSVGTQYF
TRBJ2-7	once	.	TRBV5-1	16	TGCGCCAGCAGCTTGGATGGGGGTAGCGGCGCCTACGAGCAGTACTTC	CASSLDGGSGAYEQYF
TRBJ2-2	.	TRBD2	TRBV9	16	TGTGCCAGCAGCCCTGGACTAGCGGGAGAAGAGGGGGAGCTGTTTTTT	CASSPGLAGEEGELFF
TRBJ2-5	.	.	TRBV27	12	TGTGCCAGCAGGGGACACCGGGAGACCCAGTACTTC	CASRGHRETQYF
TRBJ2-1	.	TRBD2	TRBV4-2	16	TGTGCCAGCAGCCGATCCGGGACTAGCGGGAGCAATGAGCAGTTCTTC	CASSRSGTSGSNEQFF
TRBJ2-7	once	.	TRBV11-2	16	TGTGCCAGCAGCCTTAACGGGAGACGGGTCGTCTACGAGCAGTACTTC	CASSLNGRRVVYEQYF
TRBJ2-2	.	.	TRBV7-6	15	TGTGCCAGCAGCAAGGGCGGGGTCGGGACCGGGGAGCTGTTTTTT	CASSKGGVGTGELFF
TRBJ1-1	.	.	TRBV7-9	15	TGTGCCAGCAGCTTAGCGCCCAGGGTGGGCACTGAAGCTTTCTTT	CASSLAPRVGTEAFF
TRBJ1-5	.	.	TRBV2	15	TGTGCCAGCAGTGAGAACAGTTTCAGCAATCAGCCCCAGCATTTT	CASSENSFSNQPQHF
TRBJ2-1	.	.	TRBV7-6	13	TGTGCCAGCAGCCCCGGGACTCAAAATGAGCAGTTCTTC	CASSPGTQNEQFF
TRBJ2-7	once	.	TRBV7-2	18	TGTGCCAGCAGCTTAGGGCTCCGGGGAATTAGGCGGACTTACGAGCAGTACTTC	CASSLGLRGIRRTYEQYF
TRBJ1-2	.	.	TRBV11-2	12	TGTGCCAGCAGCTTAACAGGGTTTGGCTACACCTTC	CASSLTGFGYTF
TRBJ1-1	.	TRBD1	TRBV27	15	TGTGCCAGCAGTCCCACTTGGGACAGAGGGACTGAAGCTTTCTTT	CASSPTWDRGTEAFF
TRBJ1-2	.	.	TRBV29-1	12	TGCAGCGTTGCACAGGACAACTATGGCTACACCTTC	CSVAQDNYGYTF
TRBJ1-4	many	.	TRBV18	15	TGTGCCAGCTCACTTCGGCTCCCTCGGGGTGAAAAACTGTTTTTT	CASSLRLPRGEKLFF
TRBJ2-7	.	.	TRBV30	15	TGTGCCTGGAGCCGGGAGACAGGGAGTTCCTACGAGCAGTACTTC	CAWSRETGSSYEQYF
TRBJ2-5	.	.	TRBV27	11	TGTGCCAGCAGTCGAGGAGAGACCCAGTACTTC	CASSRGETQYF
TRBJ2-7	.	.	TRBV11-2	12	TGTGCCAGCAGCCCCCAGGGGTACGAGCAGTACTTC	CASSPQGYEQYF
TRBJ1-1	.	.	TRBV2	11	TGTGCCAGCAGGGTGGCGGCTGAAGCTTTCTTT	CASRVAAEAFF
TRBJ2-3	.	TRBD1	TRBV27	14	TGTGCCAGCAGTCCGTGGACAGGTGGGGATACGCAGTATTTT	CASSPWTGGDTQYF
TRBJ1-2	few	TRBD1	TRBV10-3	14	TGTGCCACTGCGGACAGGAACGAGGGGAATGGCTACACCTTC	CATADRNEGNGYTF
TRBJ1-3	.	.	TRBV5-1	16	TGCGCCAGCAGCTTGGTCCCCCTTGACTTCGGAAACACCATATATTTT	CASSLVPLDFGNTIYF
TRBJ2-1	.	.	TRBV2	14	TGTGCCAGCAGGAGCGCGGGGGCCCTCAATGAGCAGTTCTTC	CASRSAGALNEQFF
TRBJ2-1	.	TRBD1	TRBV30	14	TGTGCCTGGGAGGGGACAGGGGTCGACAATGAGCAGTTCTTC	CAWEGTGVDNEQFF
TRBJ1-1	few	.	TRBV5-1	13	TGCGCCAGCAGCTTGGACAGGACCACTGAAGCTTTCTTT	CASSLDRTTEAFF
TRBJ2-5	.	TRBD2	TRBV7-9	15	TGTGCCAGCAGCTTAGCGGGGGCTAGCGGGGAGACCCAGTACTTC	CASSLAGASGETQYF
TRBJ1-2	.	.	TRBV28	16	TGTGCCAGCAGTTTGGTCTTAAAGAGAGATGACTATGGCTACACCTTC	CASSLVLKRDDYGYTF
TRBJ2-1	.	.	TRBV4-3	15	TGCGCCAGCAGCCAAGATGGCGGGACCTACAATGAGCAGTTCTTC	CASSQDGGTYNEQFF
TRBJ1-1	.	.	TRBV7-9	17	TGTGCCAGCAGCTTAGGTCCTCAGAGGAAGATGAACACTGAAGCTTTCTTT	CASSLGPQRKMNTEAFF
TRBJ1-2	.	TRBD1	TRBV5-1	14	TGCGCCAGCAGCTTGGGACAGGGGGCTGGTGGCTACACCTTC	CASSLGQGAGGYTF
TRBJ1-1	.	.	TRBV10-2	12	TGCGCCAGCAGTACAGGGCAGGCTGAAGCTTTCTTT	CASSTGQAEAFF
TRBJ1-3	.	.	TRBV6-5	14	TGTGCCAGCAGCGTCGACATCTCTGGAAACACCATATATTTT	CASSVDISGNTIYF